The next 15 T cell receptor beta chains were all read from a single sample in a study of molecular identifiers for immune sequencing clone quantification. TCRdb reprocessed the PCR reads with MiXCR, giving one entry per CDR3 protein. This repertoire shows under 600,000 distinct CDR3 sequences, roughly a fifth found once; its top ten account for roughly 0.81%. Sequencing was done on a sample of naive CD8+ T cells from blood, with Jurkat cell RNA spiked in. Subset given: FACS-sorted CD8+CD4-CCR7+CD45RA+ naive T cells. The source is a human donor in good health. Some libraries in this study had Jurkat cell RNA spiked in.

The genes are TRBV27 and TRBJ2-7, with D possibly matching TRBD1 (6 bases). CDR3 length: 15 amino acids. V lost 4 bases to trimming and J lost 0 bases, with 13 bases between them. Germline loops: CDR1 MNHEY, CDR2 SMNVEV (reference sequence). CDR3 sequence (DNA): TGTGCCAGCAGTTCCTCGGACAGAAGCTCCTACGAGCAGTACTTC. This translates into CASSSSDRSSYEQYF.

The chain uses TRBV7-2 and TRBJ2-7, with D perhaps TRBD2 (7 bases). V gave up 0 bases and J gave up 3 bases, with 15 bases separating them. CDR1 SGHTA and CDR2 FQGNSA come from the germline V gene. This CDR3 contains 16 residues. This CDR3 is CASSLAGGDKRYEQYF. For the CDR3, the DNA is TGTGCCAGCAGCTTAGCGGGAGGGGACAAACGCTACGAGCAGTACTTC.

A word on this clonotype: A much larger clonotype is one base distant, so this may be a read error. The rearrangement uses TRBV7-8 and TRBJ1-1; D gene ambiguous. The CDR3 is 15 residues long. V gave up 4 bases and J gave up 4 bases, with 16 bases separating them. CDR1 SGHVS and CDR2 FQNEAQ come from the germline V gene. The DNA of the CDR3 is TGTGCCAGCAGCTCCGCAATGGCCCGGAGCACTGAAGCTTTCTTT. The encoded protein is CASSSAMARSTEAFF.

This clonotype occurred many times. V gene TRBV6-2 or TRBV6-3 combines with J gene TRBJ2-3, with 7 bases matching TRBD2. Germline CDR1 and CDR2: MNHEY and SVGEGT. The CDR3 spans 15 residues. The V gene end was trimmed by 8 bases and the J gene end by 2 bases; junction bases not matched to a gene: 10. DNA of the CDR3: TGTGCCAGCGAATCGGGACTACGAGCCACAGATACGCAGTATTTT. Amino acid sequence: CASESGLRATDTQYF.

The genes are TRBV4-3 and TRBJ2-1, with 9 bases lining up with TRBD1. The CDR3 has 18 amino acids. Germline V gene data show CDR1 as LGHNA and CDR2 as YSLEER. V was pared by 0 bases and J by 7 bases, with 13 bases of the junction left unmatched. CDR3 DNA sequence: TGCGCCAGCAGCCAAGATCCCCCCGGGACAGGGAGGGGGAATGAGCAGTTCTTC. Amino acid sequence: CASSQDPPGTGRGNEQFF.

This clonotype occurred many times. The CDR3 reads CASSETEDTQYF. The CDR3 DNA follows: TGTGCCAGCAGTGAAACAGAAGATACGCAGTATTTT. The chain combines TRBV25-1 with TRBJ2-3; D gene unclear. Germline V gene data show CDR1 as MGHDK and CDR2 as SYGVNS. This CDR3 is built from 12 residues. V was cut by 2 bases and J by 5 bases, with 5 bases left in between.

This clonotype came up a few times. V usage is TRBV30 and J usage is TRBJ1-1; D is unclear. This CDR3 comprises 10 residues. Trimming left V 3 bases short and J 5 bases short, with 4 bases between. Germline V gene sequence: CDR1 GTSNPN, CDR2 SVGIG (reference sequence). The CDR3: CAWRITEAFF. DNA of the CDR3: TGTGCCTGGAGGATTACTGAAGCTTTCTTT.

In regard to this clonotype: Given a much more abundant clone one base away, this may be a read error. The J gene is TRBJ2-3, the V gene TRBV7-6; maybe TRBD1 (6 bases). The CDR3 consists of 16 residues. Germline-derived CDR1 and CDR2 are SGHVS and FNYEAQ. Trimming took 2 bases from V and 2 from J, leaving 14 bases between them. CDR3 in DNA: TGTGCCAGCAGCTTATGTGGGGGCCGACACACAGATACGCAGTATTTT. Protein product: CASSLCGGRHTDTQYF.

Many counts were recorded for this clonotype. The chain combines TRBV4-3 with TRBJ2-7; 9 positions match TRBD1. Germline-derived CDR1 and CDR2 are LGHNA and YSLEER. The V and J ends lost 0 bases and 5 bases, in that order; junction bases with no gene match: 8. The CDR3 has 16 amino acids. The CDR3 DNA reads TGCGCCAGCAGCCAAGACCCCACCGGGACAGGGAACGAGCAGTACTTC. Residues: CASSQDPTGTGNEQYF.

In the case of this clonotype: Being one base from a much bigger clone, this may be a read error. The chain employs TRBV4-1 and TRBJ2-1; possibly TRBD1 or TRBD2 for D (5 bases each). The CDR3 consists of 16 residues. CDR1 and CDR2 (germline): MGHRA, YSYEKL. Trimming shortened V by 3 bases and J by 10 bases, and 22 bases separated the two germline ends. As DNA, the CDR3 is TGCGCCAGCAGCCAGGAAGCACCAGTGGGGGTTGAAGAGCAGTTCTTC. Protein sequence: CASSQEAPVGVEEQFF.

This clonotype was counted only a few times. V usage is TRBV19 and J usage is TRBJ1-5, with D perhaps matching TRBD1 (6 bases). The V and J ends lost 3 bases and 9 bases respectively, with 12 bases between them. The CDR3 sequence is 13 residues long. Germline assignment: CDR1 LNHDA and CDR2 SQIVND (reference sequence). CDR3 sequence: CASSISGASPQHF. The CDR3 region has the DNA TGTGCCAGTAGTATCTCAGGGGCTTCGCCCCAGCATTTT.

Ten or more counts support this clonotype. The V call is TRBV7-9, the J call TRBJ2-3; perhaps TRBD1 as D (6 bases). CDR3 length: 15 amino acids. V dropped 5 bases and J dropped 2 bases, with 14 bases sitting between them. Germline CDR1 is SEHNR and CDR2 is FQNEAQ (reference sequence). CDR3 sequence: CASSQTGGFTDTQYF. Written as DNA, the CDR3 is TGTGCCAGCAGCCAGACAGGCGGGTTCACAGATACGCAGTATTTT.

Concerning this clonotype: A read error may be the cause here, since a much bigger clone is one base away. The chain recombines TRBV27 with TRBJ1-1; weak D call: TRBD1 (5 bases). Germline V CDR1 and CDR2: MNHEY, SMNVEV (reference sequence). The CDR3 sequence is 14 residues long. The germline V and J ends were trimmed by 5 bases and 0 bases, with 10 bases remaining between them. The CDR3: CASSTGHVNTEAFF. CDR3 coding DNA: TGTGCCAGCAGTACAGGACACGTGAACACTGAAGCTTTCTTT.

Only a few counts were recorded for this clonotype. In nucleotides, the CDR3 is TGTGCCAGCGGGACCGACAGGGCCCCAGATACGCAGTATTTT. This gives the protein CASGTDRAPDTQYF. J is TRBJ2-3 and V is TRBV12-3 or TRBV12-4, with TRBD1 identical over 7 bases. The CDR3 contains 14 residues. V lost 8 bases and J lost 4; bases outside the gene matches: 9.

In this sample, this clonotype turned up once. This may be a read error: a much more frequent sequence differs by one nucleotide. The chain employs TRBV27 and TRBJ1-2; no clear D gene. The V end lost 6 bases, the J end lost 4 bases, and 12 bases lay between the germline ends. CDR3 length: 13 amino acids. From germline, CDR1 is MNHEY and CDR2 SMNVEV (reference sequence). DNA for the CDR3: TGTGCCAGCAGCTATGGGGTCAGCTATGGCTACACCTTC. Translating gives CASSYGVSYGYTF.